The sequence of this TCR beta chain was determined in a study of OX40 agonist ivuxolimab in advanced cancers. Autoimmune disease history or systemic immunosuppression excluded patients. CDR3 length: 14 amino acids. The ends were cut back, 3 bases at V and 1 base at J, with 6 bases in the middle. From germline, CDR1 is MNHNY and CDR2 SVGAGI (reference sequence). Using immunoSEQ multiplex PCR, the repertoire was profiled, and TCRdb retains in-frame clones only, with some absent. The sample contains about 51,000 clones, approximately 83% of which appear only once. The clonotype comes from an adult with an advanced solid tumor such as melanoma, head and neck, liver or kidney cancer. The chain has TRBV6-6 and TRBJ2-2, with D hard to call. The sample here was CD4+ or CD8+ T cells sorted from blood, taken in a trial of the OX40 agonist ivuxolimab. The CDR3 region is CASSYSGNTGELFF. The CDR3 DNA reads TGTGCCAGCAGTTATTCAGGGAACACCGGGGAGCTGTTTTTT.